The sequence of this TCR beta chain was determined in a study of blood T cell repertoires in COVID-19. Study context: Collection of acute and convalescent COVID-19 samples took place in the United States, Italy and Spain. Sample material is recorded as cDNA or gDNA derived from T cells, B-cell-depleted T cells, or PBMCs.

In the original workflow: The authors estimated nucleated cell counts from reference gene primer amplification. Profiled with immunoSEQ multiplex PCR; TCRdb holds only in-frame clones, not every one. That table is the source of V, J and clone size, and D and trimming were worked out from the DNA. The sample yields some 100,000 clones, 91% seen once. V was trimmed by 1 base and J by 4 bases, leaving 13 bases between them. The CDR3 extends over 15 amino acids. Looked up from germline, CDR1 is LGHNA and CDR2 is YNFKEQ. The J gene is TRBJ1-1, the V gene TRBV4-2; tentatively, D is TRBD1 (6 bases). The sample taken for sequencing was peripheral blood. The TCR originated in a human donor with active COVID-19. The donor label of this sample is uncertain. The DNA for the CDR3 is TGTGCCAGCAGCCAAGTCTGGGGGCCCAGCACTGAAGCTTTCTTT. Residues: CASSQVWGPSTEAFF.